Below are 31 T cell receptor beta chains sequenced from a single sample in a study of T cell responses to AZD1222 COVID-19 vaccine. Using immunoSEQ multiplex PCR, the repertoire was profiled, and TCRdb retains in-frame clones only, with some absent. The sample lists about 94,000 clones, 70% to 90% occurring once. The starting material was peripheral blood, obtained 28 days after the second AZD1222 dose. Source of these receptors: an adult who received the AZD1222 COVID-19 vaccine.

V gene TRBV6-1 combines with J gene TRBJ2-7; D unresolved. Trimming removed 3 bases at V and 2 bases at J, with 8 bases between. The germline gives CDR1 MNHNS, CDR2 SASEGT. The CDR3 extends over 13 amino acids. The CDR3 DNA reads as TGTGCCAGCAGTGAGTCTAGAACCTACGAGCAGTACTTC. This sequence encodes CASSESRTYEQYF.

V is TRBV12-3 or TRBV12-4 and J is TRBJ2-1; D is undetermined. V lost 0 bases and J 6 bases, leaving 6 bases between the germline ends. The length of the CDR3 is 13 residues. Here the CDR3 reads CASSLAGINEQFF. As DNA, the CDR3 is TGTGCCAGCAGTTTAGCAGGGATCAATGAGCAGTTCTTC.

The chain links TRBV5-1 to TRBJ2-1; either TRBD1 or TRBD2 may supply D (6 bases each). Germline CDR1 reads SGHRS; CDR2 reads YFSETQ. Trimming cost V 2 bases and J 6 bases, with 21 bases left between them. This CDR3 has 17 residues. CDR3 loop: CASSFGVLGGSGNEQFF. The CDR3 DNA follows: TGCGCCAGCAGCTTCGGGGTTCTCGGGGGCTCTGGCAATGAGCAGTTCTTC.

This chain uses TRBV7-9 with TRBJ1-4, with TRBD1 matching over 7 bases. The CDR3 totals 16 residues. Losses at the gene ends were 5 bases for V and 0 bases for J; bases not matched to a gene: 6. Germline assignment: CDR1 SEHNR and CDR2 FQNEAQ (reference sequence). CDR3 amino acids: CASSLGQIATNEKLFF. For the CDR3, the DNA is TGTGCCAGCAGCCTGGGACAGATAGCAACTAATGAAAAACTGTTTTTT.

The rearrangement uses TRBV7-9 and TRBJ1-2, with D hard to call. The V and J ends lost 5 bases and 4 bases respectively, with 17 bases between them. The CDR3 length is 15 residues. Germline CDR1 SEHNR, CDR2 FQNEAQ (reference sequence). This chain's CDR3 is CASSHPGIRRYGYTF. Here the CDR3 DNA reads TGTGCCAGCAGCCACCCCGGGATACGACGCTATGGCTACACCTTC.

This chain connects TRBV5-4 to TRBJ2-5; D not resolved. Looked up from germline, CDR1 is SGHNT and CDR2 is YYREEE (reference sequence). This CDR3 has 15 amino acids. V gave up 4 bases and J gave up 4 bases, with 17 bases separating them. The CDR3 nucleotides are TGTGCCAGCAGCCCCCAGGCCCTACGTTCAGAGACCCAGTACTTC. Translation: CASSPQALRSETQYF. Filled out from reference TRBV5-4 and TRBJ2-5, the complete variable domain reads ETGVTQSPTHLIKTRGQQVTLRCSSQSGHNTVSWYQQALGQGPQFIFQYYREEENGRGNFPPRFSGLQFPNYSSELNVNALELDDSALYLCASSPQALRSETQYFGPGTRLLVL.

The V gene is TRBV5-4, the J gene TRBJ2-7, with 13 bases lining up with TRBD2. The J segment lost 10 bases and the V segment lost 0 bases, leaving 13 bases of the junction unmatched. The length of the CDR3 is 17 residues. The germline V gene has CDR1 SGHNT and CDR2 YYREEE (reference sequence). CDR3 sequence: CASSLETSGGGSSKQYF. The CDR3 bases are TGTGCCAGCAGCTTGGAAACTAGCGGGGGGGGAAGCTCGAAACAGTACTTC.

This clone appeared a single time. The chain uses TRBV5-1 and TRBJ2-7; D unresolved. V was trimmed by 0 bases and J by 6 bases, leaving 7 bases between them. CDR1 is SGHRS, CDR2 YFSETQ, per germline. The CDR3 has 12 amino acids. In nucleotides, the CDR3 is TGCGCCAGCAGCTTGGGGTTTGGCGAGCAGTACTTC. It yields the protein CASSLGFGEQYF.

The chain recombines TRBV10-3 with TRBJ1-1; TRBD1 is a possible D gene (5 bases). Germline loops: CDR1 ENHRY, CDR2 SYGVKD. The CDR3 has 15 residues. V lost 6 bases to trimming and J lost 1 base, with 15 bases between them. CDR3 residues: CAIRDPGRGNTEAFF. As DNA, the CDR3 is TGTGCCATCAGGGATCCGGGACGGGGGAACACTGAAGCTTTCTTT.

The count of this clone is one. The chain carries TRBV4-1 and TRBJ1-4; 8 nucleotides match TRBD1. The CDR3 consists of 18 residues. Per germline, CDR1 MGHRA and CDR2 YSYEKL. V shed 0 bases and J 5 bases; nucleotides not matched to a gene: 11. CDR3 in DNA: TGCGCCAGCAGCCAAGATCGGGGGGTAGGACAGGGAAATGAAAAACTGTTTTTT. It encodes CASSQDRGVGQGNEKLFF.

This clone was seen only once. This sequence joins TRBV12-3 or TRBV12-4 and TRBJ2-7; D gene unclear. The CDR3 totals 11 residues. The V end lost 8 bases, the J end lost 2 bases, and 7 bases lay between the germline ends. CDR3 protein: CASHYTYEQYF. The CDR3 nucleotides read TGTGCCAGCCATTATACCTACGAGCAGTACTTC.

This sequence joins TRBV19 and TRBJ1-5; D unclear. The germline gives CDR1 LNHDA, CDR2 SQIVND (reference sequence). V was shortened by 7 bases and J by 6 bases, with 16 bases between the two germline ends. This CDR3 comprises 14 residues. In DNA, the CDR3 is TGTGCCAGTACCACAGCGGCGGTTAGTCAGCCCCAGCATTTT. It is translated as CASTTAAVSQPQHF. The whole variable domain, filled in from reference TRBV19 and TRBJ1-5, reads DGGITQSPKYLFRKEGQNVTLSCEQNLNHDAMYWYRQDPGQGLRLIYYSQIVNDFQKGDIAEGYSVSREKKESFPLTVTSAQKNPTAFYLCASTTAAVSQPQHFGDGTRLSIL.

The chain joins TRBV7-2 to TRBJ1-1; 7 bases match TRBD1. Losses at the gene ends were 5 bases for V and 4 bases for J; bases not matched to a gene: 10. The CDR3 extends over 15 amino acids. Germline CDR1 is SGHTA and CDR2 is FQGNSA. The CDR3 DNA sequence: TGTGCCAGCAGCCTTTCCCAGGGGGGCGGCACTGAAGCTTTCTTT. Encoded protein: CASSLSQGGGTEAFF.

The V call is TRBV5-4, the J call TRBJ2-1, with 8 bases matching TRBD1. The CDR3 has 16 amino acids. After removal of 2 bases from V and 3 bases from J, the junction contained 7 bases not matched to a gene. Germline values: CDR1 SGHNT, CDR2 YYREEE (reference sequence). In DNA, the CDR3 is TGTGCCAGCAGCTTAGCCTCAGGGGGCGGCTACAATGAGCAGTTCTTC. This encodes CASSLASGGGYNEQFF.

The rearrangement uses TRBV10-2 and TRBJ2-7; tentative D call: TRBD1 (6 bases). V was cut by 6 bases and J by 6 bases, with 12 bases left in between. Looked up from germline, CDR1 is WSHSY and CDR2 is SAAADI. The CDR3 sequence is 12 residues long. The CDR3 loop reads CASRLQGGEQYF. The DNA of the CDR3 is TGCGCCAGCAGGTTACAAGGGGGCGAGCAGTACTTC.

V gene TRBV19 combines with J gene TRBJ1-2, with a possible D match to TRBD1 (6 bases). The CDR3 has 13 amino acids. The V and J ends lost 1 base and 6 bases respectively, with 9 bases between them. The germline gives CDR1 LNHDA, CDR2 SQIVND (reference sequence). CDR3 amino acids: CASSIGPGDGYTF. CDR3 in DNA: TGTGCCAGTAGTATAGGCCCAGGGGATGGCTACACCTTC.

V is TRBV19 and J is TRBJ1-2, with 10 bases matching TRBD1. This CDR3 comprises 14 residues. J was trimmed by 7 bases and V by 5 bases; bases with no gene match: 7. Germline V gene sequence: CDR1 LNHDA, CDR2 SQIVND (reference sequence). CDR3 nucleotide sequence: TGTGCCAGTAGTTTGGGACAGGGGTCTCTTGGCTACACCTTC. It is translated as CASSLGQGSLGYTF. The entire variable domain, with the rest obtained from reference TRBV19 and TRBJ1-2, is as follows: DGGITQSPKYLFRKEGQNVTLSCEQNLNHDAMYWYRQDPGQGLRLIYYSQIVNDFQKGDIAEGYSVSREKKESFPLTVTSAQKNPTAFYLCASSLGQGSLGYTFGSGTRLTVV.

This clone was counted ten times or more. V is TRBV4-1 and J is TRBJ1-5; no clear D. Germline V lookup: CDR1 MGHRA, CDR2 YSYEKL. V dropped 4 bases and J dropped 6 bases, with 13 bases sitting between them. This CDR3 region has 14 residues. CDR3 sequence (DNA): TGCGCCAGCAGCCCCCAGTGGGAGAGTCAGCCCCAGCATTTT. Translating gives CASSPQWESQPQHF.

The genes are TRBV2 and TRBJ2-7, with D perhaps given as TRBD1 or TRBD2 (5 bases each). CDR1 is SNHLY, CDR2 FYNNEI, per germline. The CDR3 has 14 amino acids. Trimming removed 7 bases from V and 0 bases from J, with 13 bases in between. Written as DNA, the CDR3 is TGTGCCAGCAATTTGGGGACGGCCTCCTACGAGCAGTACTTC. This sequence encodes CASNLGTASYEQYF. Looking up the rest from reference TRBV2 and TRBJ2-7 gives the full variable domain: EPEVTQTPSHQVTQMGQEVILRCVPISNHLYFYWYRQILGQKVEFLVSFYNNEISEKSEIFDDQFSVERPDGSNFTLKIRSTKLEDSAMYFCASNLGTASYEQYFGPGTRLTVT.

In DNA, the CDR3 is TGTGCCTGGAGTGAACAGGGGACTGGGGCCAACGTCCTGACTTTC. Translation gives CAWSEQGTGANVLTF. V gene TRBV30 combines with J gene TRBJ2-6; 7 bases line up with TRBD1. CDR1 GTSNPN and CDR2 SVGIG come from the germline V gene (reference sequence). The CDR3 spans 15 residues. V was pared by 1 base and J by 2 bases, with 2 bases of the junction left unmatched. The whole variable domain, filled in from reference TRBV30 and TRBJ2-6, reads SQTIHQWPATLVQPVGSPLSLECTVEGTSNPNLYWYRQAAGRGLQLLFYSVGIGQISSEVPQNLSASRPQDRQFILSSKKLLLSDSGFYLCAWSEQGTGANVLTFGAGSRLTVL.

V usage is TRBV5-1 and J usage is TRBJ1-2; D remains ambiguous. Germline CDR1 reads SGHRS; CDR2 reads YFSETQ. This CDR3 region has 14 residues. Trimming took 0 bases from V and 4 from J, leaving 10 bases between them. CDR3 nucleotide sequence: TGCGCCAGCAGCTTGGGTGACGGCGCCTATGGCTACACCTTC. Translating it yields CASSLGDGAYGYTF.

The V gene is TRBV30, the J gene TRBJ1-4; tentatively, D is TRBD1 (5 bases). Trimming shortened V by 0 bases and J by 8 bases, and 13 bases separated the two germline ends. CDR1 and CDR2 (germline): GTSNPN, SVGIG (reference sequence). The CDR3 totals 14 residues. The CDR3 nucleotides read TGTGCCTGGAGTGTAGGGTCAAGGGGAGAAAAACTGTTTTTT. Amino acid sequence: CAWSVGSRGEKLFF.

CDR3 in amino acids: CASSPSGGGFQETQYF. The CDR3 DNA sequence: TGTGCCAGCAGCCCATCAGGGGGGGGATTTCAAGAGACCCAGTACTTC. V gene TRBV9 combines with J gene TRBJ2-5, with D tentatively TRBD1 or TRBD2 (7 bases each). Trimming stripped 4 bases from V and 2 bases from J, with 18 bases between. The CDR3 totals 16 residues. Per germline, CDR1 SGDLS and CDR2 YYNGEE.

The chain links TRBV5-5 to TRBJ2-6; D not certain. There are 17 residues in the CDR3. The V end was cut by 1 base, the J end by 2 bases, with 13 bases between. Germline-derived CDR1 and CDR2 are SGHKS and YYEKEE (reference sequence). The CDR3 coding sequence is TGTGCCAGCAGCTTGTGGCAGTCTTCAGCTGGGGCCAACGTCCTGACTTTC. Residues: CASSLWQSSAGANVLTF.

V is TRBV7-2 and J is TRBJ1-1; D is undetermined. With 3 bases removed from V and 3 bases from J, the gap between germline ends came to 11 bases. Germline loops: CDR1 SGHTA, CDR2 FQGNSA. The CDR3 runs 14 residues. The CDR3 region is CASSFLTDYTEAFF. CDR3 DNA sequence: TGTGCCAGCAGCTTCTTGACCGATTACACTGAAGCTTTCTTT.

The rearrangement uses TRBV6-2 or TRBV6-3 and TRBJ1-5, with D maybe TRBD1 (6 bases). The CDR3 has 18 amino acids. The germline CDR1 and CDR2 sequences are MNHEY and SVGEGT. The V end lost 0 bases, the J end lost 0 bases, and 15 bases lay between the germline ends. The CDR3 DNA sequence: TGTGCCAGCAGTTACTCGGGGACACGGACTTATAGCAATCAGCCCCAGCATTTT. It is translated as CASSYSGTRTYSNQPQHF.

The chain is built from TRBV25-1 and TRBJ1-1; TRBD1 might be the D (5 bases). The V gene's germline CDR1 is MGHDK and CDR2 SYGVNS. V lost 6 bases to trimming and J lost 5 bases, with 13 bases between them. There are 13 residues in the CDR3. CDR3 bases: TGTGCCAGCAGGAGGGTGGCAGGGACTGAAGCTTTCTTT. Residues: CASRRVAGTEAFF.

J is TRBJ1-5 and V is TRBV3-1 (or the pseudogene TRBV3-2), with TRBD1 identical over 7 bases. This CDR3 spans 14 amino acids. V dropped 0 bases and J dropped 4; count of bases not matched to a gene: 0. The germline gives CDR1 LGHDT, CDR2 YNNKEL (reference sequence). DNA for the CDR3: TGTGCCAGCAGCCAAGAGACAGGGAATCAGCCCCAGCATTTT. It specifies CASSQETGNQPQHF.

J is TRBJ1-2 and V is TRBV6-5, with 7 bases fitting TRBD1. Germline CDR1 is MNHEY and CDR2 is SVGAGI. CDR3 length: 15 amino acids. With V trimmed by 8 bases and J by 6 bases, 15 bases remained unmatched. CDR3 nucleotides: TGTGCCAGCCCCCGACAGACAGGGCTCATCCATGGCTACACCTTC. Translating gives CASPRQTGLIHGYTF.

The chain employs TRBV15 and TRBJ1-5; 7 nucleotides align to TRBD1. This CDR3 spans 13 amino acids. Germline CDR1 reads LNHNV; CDR2 reads YYDKDF (reference sequence). V gave up 7 bases and J gave up 6 bases; unmatched junction bases: 6. CDR3 region: CATNRGLSQPQHF. DNA of the CDR3: TGTGCCACCAACAGGGGATTGAGTCAGCCCCAGCATTTT.

The sample holds a few counts of this clone. The chain uses TRBV25-1 and TRBJ2-7; D might be TRBD1 (5 bases). V lost 7 bases, J lost 7 bases, and 11 bases lay in between. The germline gives CDR1 MGHDK, CDR2 SYGVNS. The CDR3 extends over 11 amino acids. The CDR3 DNA is TGTGCCAGCACCCTGAACAGGGAGCAGTACTTC. Its translation is CASTLNREQYF.